This T cell receptor (beta chain) was sequenced in a study of CD8 T cells in ankylosing spondylitis. Study-level results: The study looked at matched synovial fluid samples from ankylosing spondylitis patients. Disease-linked clones were reported to be significantly enriched there. A TCR beta motif of fewer than ten highly homologous variants seemed to mark ankylosing spondylitis blood.

Worth noting for this clonotype: What it binds is unknown.

V lost 3 bases, J lost 0 bases, and 9 bases lay in between. CDR1 is DFQATT, CDR2 SNEGSKA, per germline (reference sequence). This CDR3 is built from 14 residues. TCRdb redid the calling of the 5' RACE reads with MiXCR, one entry per CDR3 protein. Altogether 470,000 or so distinct CDR3 sequences are present, roughly 25% being singletons, with the ten largest covering roughly 0.8%. The source material was blood, either unsorted or a sorted T cell fraction (not recorded which). The chain recombines TRBV20-1 with TRBJ2-1; D is ambiguous. The sequence derives from a male donor with ankylosing spondylitis. CDR3 DNA: TGCAGTGCTAGGGCCGCGAACTCCTACAATGAGCAGTTCTTC. Encoded protein: CSARAANSYNEQFF.